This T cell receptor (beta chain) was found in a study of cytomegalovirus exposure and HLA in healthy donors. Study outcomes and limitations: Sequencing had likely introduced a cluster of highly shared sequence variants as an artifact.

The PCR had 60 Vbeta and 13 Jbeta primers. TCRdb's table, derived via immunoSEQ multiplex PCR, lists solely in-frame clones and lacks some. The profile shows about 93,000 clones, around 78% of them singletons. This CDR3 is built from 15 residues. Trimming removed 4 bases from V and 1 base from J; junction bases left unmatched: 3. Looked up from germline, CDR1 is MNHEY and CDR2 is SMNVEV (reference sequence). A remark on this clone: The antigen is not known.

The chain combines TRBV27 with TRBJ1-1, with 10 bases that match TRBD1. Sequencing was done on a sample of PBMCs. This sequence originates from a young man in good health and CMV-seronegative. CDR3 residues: CASSSGQGTNTEAFF. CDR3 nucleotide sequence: TGTGCCAGCAGTTCGGGACAGGGGACGAACACTGAAGCTTTCTTT.